This entry describes one TCR beta chain. Vbeta (60) and Jbeta (13) primers were used in the PCR. TCRdb's table, derived via immunoSEQ multiplex PCR, lists solely in-frame clones and lacks some. In the table there are approximately 220,000 clones, around four fifths of which are singletons. Trimming removed 1 base from V and 6 bases from J, with 9 bases in between. CDR1 SGHDN and CDR2 FVKESK come from the germline V gene. The CDR3 is made up of 13 amino acids. These data originate in a study of cytomegalovirus exposure and HLA in healthy donors. The genes are TRBV14 and TRBJ1-1; no clear D gene. The specimen was PBMCs. The sequence derives from a boy younger than 10 in good health and CMV-seronegative. CDR3 region: CASSQVSTPEAFF. Written as DNA, the CDR3 is TGTGCCAGCAGCCAAGTTTCGACTCCTGAAGCTTTCTTT.